Listed here are 23 T cell receptor beta chains from one sample, sequenced in a study of cytomegalovirus exposure and HLA in healthy donors. PCR amplification relied on 60 Vbeta primers (plus 13 Jbeta primers). Profiled with immunoSEQ multiplex PCR; TCRdb holds only in-frame clones, not every one. The data show about 140,000 clones, with roughly four fifths seen just once and about 3.4% held by the top ten. The sequenced sample was PBMCs. The receptors were sampled from a man younger than 35 in good health and CMV-seropositive.

The rearrangement uses TRBV6-5 and TRBJ1-2, with 7 bases lining up with TRBD1. The ends lost 6 bases at V and 1 base at J; junction bases unmatched: 8. The CDR3 spans 15 residues. Germline lookup yields CDR1 MNHEY and CDR2 SVGAGI. The CDR3 reads CASRYLTGLNYGYTF. In DNA form, the CDR3 reads TGTGCCAGCAGATATCTGACAGGGCTTAACTATGGCTACACCTTC.

The chain has TRBV19 and TRBJ2-3; 7 bases are a match to TRBD1. The CDR3 totals 15 residues. V was pared by 4 bases and J by 6 bases, with 10 bases of the junction left unmatched. Germline-derived CDR1 and CDR2 are LNHDA and SQIVND (reference sequence). The CDR3 here is CASSTGTTGTDTQYF. The CDR3 DNA reads as TGTGCCAGTAGTACGGGAACGACAGGGACCGATACGCAGTATTTT. Drawing the rest from reference TRBV19 and TRBJ2-3, the complete variable domain is DGGITQSPKYLFRKEGQNVTLSCEQNLNHDAMYWYRQDPGQGLRLIYYSQIVNDFQKGDIAEGYSVSREKKESFPLTVTSAQKNPTAFYLCASSTGTTGTDTQYFGPGTRLTVL.

This chain joins TRBV27 and TRBJ2-3, with a tentative D call TRBD1 (5 bases). Trimming left V 3 bases short and J 4 bases short, with 11 bases between. In germline, CDR1 is MNHEY, CDR2 SMNVEV (reference sequence). CDR3 length equals 14 residues. This CDR3 reads CASSLAGPPDTQYF. The DNA for the CDR3 is TGTGCCAGCAGTTTGGCAGGGCCCCCAGATACGCAGTATTTT.

This clone has only a few counts. The genes are TRBV7-9 and TRBJ2-2, with 10 bases fitting TRBD2. Germline CDR1 SEHNR, CDR2 FQNEAQ (reference sequence). The CDR3 has 17 residues. V was pared by 5 bases and J by 4 bases, with 10 bases of the junction left unmatched. CDR3 region: CASSPILAGVGTGELFF. CDR3 nucleotides: TGTGCCAGCAGCCCGATCCTAGCGGGAGTTGGCACCGGGGAGCTGTTTTTT. Based on the CDR3 plus reference TRBV7-9 and TRBJ2-2, the full variable domain is DTGVSQNPRHKITKRGQNVTFRCDPISEHNRLYWYRQTLGQGPEFLTYFQNEAQLEKSRLLSDRFSAERPKGSFSTLEIQRTEQGDSAMYLCASSPILAGVGTGELFFGEGSRLTVL.

This clone has only one observation. The V call is TRBV5-6, the J call TRBJ2-7, with 8 positions matching TRBD2. V was clipped by 5 bases and J by 3 bases; unmatched bases: 10. The CDR3 consists of 15 residues. Germline CDR1 and CDR2: SGHDT and YYEEEE. The CDR3 DNA sequence: TGTGCCAGCAGGCGTGATCGGGGGGGGGACTACGAGCAGTACTTC. This sequence encodes CASRRDRGGDYEQYF.

The chain's CDR3 is CASNPGQGSNQPQHF. CDR3 DNA: TGTGCCAGCAACCCGGGACAGGGATCCAATCAGCCCCAGCATTTT. This chain joins TRBV19 and TRBJ1-5; 9 bases fit TRBD1. Per germline, CDR1 LNHDA and CDR2 SQIVND (reference sequence). The CDR3 has 15 amino acids. V lost 9 bases and J lost 3; bases outside the gene matches: 9.

The chain couples TRBV28 to TRBJ1-4; D not resolved. The CDR3 has 14 residues. V was shortened by 3 bases and J by 9 bases, with 14 bases between the two germline ends. The germline V gene encodes CDR1 MDHEN and CDR2 SYDVKM. CDR3 loop: CASSLPRREQKLFF. As DNA, the CDR3 is TGTGCCAGCAGTTTGCCTCGGAGGGAACAAAAACTGTTTTTT.

V gene TRBV11-2 combines with J gene TRBJ1-2; unclear D gene. Germline-derived CDR1 and CDR2 are SGHAT and FQNNGV. V was shortened by 3 bases and J by 4 bases, with 9 bases between the two germline ends. The CDR3 totals 13 residues. The CDR3 reads CASSFRQVYGYTF. CDR3 nucleotide sequence: TGTGCCAGCAGCTTCAGGCAAGTCTATGGCTACACCTTC.

This chain links TRBV7-6 with TRBJ2-5; tentatively, D is TRBD2 (5 bases). Trimming removed 5 bases at V and 3 bases at J, with 10 bases between. The CDR3 is 13 amino acids. CDR1 is SGHVS and CDR2 is FNYEAQ in the germline V gene. CDR3: CASSLGVKETQYF. In nucleotides, the CDR3 is TGTGCCAGCAGCCTGGGAGTGAAAGAGACCCAGTACTTC.

The chain carries TRBV27 and TRBJ2-7; 9 nucleotides agree with TRBD2. The CDR3 has 15 residues. Germline CDR1 is MNHEY and CDR2 is SMNVEV (reference sequence). The ends lost 4 bases at V and 2 bases at J; junction bases unmatched: 6. The CDR3 sequence: CASSSPAGGTYEQYF. DNA for the CDR3: TGTGCCAGCAGTTCCCCGGCGGGGGGGACCTACGAGCAGTACTTC.

The gene calls are TRBV2 and TRBJ2-3; 9 nucleotides line up with TRBD1. CDR1 is SNHLY and CDR2 is FYNNEI in the germline V gene. The trim removed 8 bases at V and 3 bases at J, leaving 6 bases unmatched. The length of the CDR3 is 14 residues. The CDR3 sequence: CASRPGQGTDTQYF. CDR3 DNA sequence: TGTGCCAGCCGCCCGGGACAGGGAACAGATACGCAGTATTTT.

The chain uses TRBV10-3 and TRBJ2-7; tentatively, D is TRBD2 (6 bases). V shed 8 bases and J shed 0 bases, with 14 bases lying between them. Germline CDR1 is ENHRY and CDR2 is SYGVKD. The CDR3 consists of 14 residues. The CDR3 spells CAIGGSSSSYEQYF. The CDR3 bases are TGTGCCATCGGGGGGAGCAGCTCCTCCTACGAGCAGTACTTC.

About this clone: The same CDR3 arises from other DNA sequences in this sample as well. The chain combines TRBV28 with TRBJ2-7; D gene uncertain. CDR1 is MDHEN and CDR2 is SYDVKM in the germline V gene. This CDR3 is built from 11 residues. Trimming removed 6 bases from V and 7 bases from J, with 10 bases in between. The CDR3 region is CASSPSGEQYF. The CDR3 bases are TGTGCCAGCAGCCCCAGTGGTGAGCAGTACTTC.

The chain recombines TRBV18 with TRBJ2-1, with D uncertain. V was trimmed by 1 base and J by 6 bases, leaving 16 bases between them. This CDR3 has 16 amino acids. Germline CDR1 and CDR2: KGHSH and LQKENI. The CDR3 reads CASSPLERGRINEQFF. CDR3 nucleotide sequence: TGTGCCAGCTCACCACTAGAAAGAGGCCGGATCAATGAGCAGTTCTTC.

This CDR3 reads CASSEDRGRVYEQYF. The DNA for the CDR3 is TGTGCCAGTAGTGAGGACAGGGGGCGCGTCTACGAGCAGTACTTC. This chain joins TRBV19 and TRBJ2-7, with 11 bases lining up with TRBD1. Trimming at V came to 5 bases and at J to 3 bases, leaving 6 bases not matched to a gene. The germline V gene encodes CDR1 LNHDA and CDR2 SQIVND (reference sequence). The CDR3 is 15 residues long.

V and J are TRBV7-3 and TRBJ1-1; tentatively, D is TRBD1 (5 bases). Germline values: CDR1 SGHTA, CDR2 FQGTGA. V lost 5 bases, J lost 0 bases, and 10 bases lay in between. The CDR3 covers 14 residues. Written as DNA, the CDR3 is TGTGCCAGCAGCCCGGGGGGGATGAACACTGAAGCTTTCTTT. Its protein product is CASSPGGMNTEAFF.

The J gene is TRBJ2-7, the V gene TRBV28; 13 bases are a match to TRBD2. This CDR3 spans 14 amino acids. Germline assignment: CDR1 MDHEN and CDR2 SYDVKM. V gave up 6 bases and J gave up 8 bases; unmatched junction bases: 7. CDR3 coding DNA: TGTGCCAGCAGCCTCGGACTAGCGGGAGAGAAGCAGTACTTC. It codes for CASSLGLAGEKQYF.

The chain has TRBV11-2 and TRBJ1-5, with D unresolved. Between the trimmed V and J ends, which lost 5 bases and 4 bases, there was a span of 15 bases. Germline lookup yields CDR1 SGHAT and CDR2 FQNNGV. The CDR3 has 15 amino acids. The CDR3 DNA reads TGTGCCAGCAGCCGCGGACTGGCTGAGAATCAGCCCCAGCATTTT. As protein: CASSRGLAENQPQHF.

This chain joins TRBV15 and TRBJ1-2; D is perhaps TRBD1 (6 bases). Germline V CDR1 and CDR2: LNHNV, YYDKDF (reference sequence). CDR3 size: 15 residues. V shed 1 base and J shed 2 bases, with 11 bases lying between them. The CDR3 nucleotides are TGTGCCACCAGCAGAGTTATACAGGGAAACTATGGCTACACCTTC. Encoded protein: CATSRVIQGNYGYTF.

The chain employs TRBV19 and TRBJ1-1; D ambiguous. Trimming removed 3 bases from V and 1 base from J, with 9 bases in between. The CDR3 is 14 residues long. CDR1 is LNHDA and CDR2 is SQIVND in the germline V gene (reference sequence). DNA of the CDR3: TGTGCCAGTAGTATCCGAGGTGGGAACACTGAAGCTTTCTTT. Translating it yields CASSIRGGNTEAFF.

The V gene is TRBV27, the J gene TRBJ2-7, with TRBD1 as a possible D gene (6 bases). The CDR3 length is 16 residues. Germline V gives CDR1 MNHEY, CDR2 SMNVEV (reference sequence). V lost 0 bases to trimming and J lost 2 bases, with 14 bases between them. The CDR3 sequence: CASSLSVTGHPYEQYF. CDR3 DNA sequence: TGTGCCAGCAGTTTATCGGTTACAGGGCACCCCTACGAGCAGTACTTC.

This chain uses TRBV27 with TRBJ2-7; 9 bases are a match to TRBD2. CDR1 is MNHEY, CDR2 SMNVEV, per germline (reference sequence). V gave up 5 bases and J gave up 5 bases; unmatched junction bases: 13. The CDR3 runs 16 residues. The CDR3 sequence: CASSRRLAGPGHEQYF. The CDR3 bases are TGTGCCAGCAGTAGAAGGCTAGCGGGGCCCGGCCACGAGCAGTACTTC.

The chain's CDR3 is CASSAPGTGTNEQFF. CDR3 nucleotides: TGTGCCAGCAGTGCCCCGGGGACAGGGACGAATGAGCAGTTCTTC. This chain joins TRBV25-1 and TRBJ2-1; TRBD1 agrees at 9 bases. Germline CDR1 and CDR2: MGHDK and SYGVNS. The CDR3 has 15 residues. J lost 7 bases, V lost 4 bases, and 8 bases had no gene match.